This T cell receptor beta chain came from a study of T cells after posttransplantation cyclophosphamide. Regarding the study as a whole: Later blood repertoires were often dominated by clones from the donor CD8+ memory compartment.

Control samples came 1 year after myeloablative marrow transplants with methotrexate plus calcineurin inhibitor. The CDR3 contains 14 residues. V lost 3 bases to trimming and J lost 2 bases, with 10 bases between them. Looked up from germline, CDR1 is MNHEY and CDR2 is SVGAGI. This clone showed up just once. Its antigen is currently unknown. Sequencing used immunoSEQ multiplex PCR; TCRdb keeps in-frame clones, though not all of them. The table has approximately 16,000 clones, about nine tenths seen once. Sequencing was performed on PBMCs, taken after an allogeneic stem cell transplant with a calcineurin inhibitor and methotrexate. This sequence was found in a male patient aged 50 or older who received an allogeneic stem cell transplant from an unrelated donor, was CMV-positive, and had chronic GVHD only. Some T cells may originate from the graft donor. The chain combines TRBV6-5 with TRBJ2-5; no reliable D call. CDR3 sequence (DNA): TGTGCCAGCAGTTATCAGGCAGCTCAAGAGACCCAGTACTTC. Protein: CASSYQAAQETQYF.